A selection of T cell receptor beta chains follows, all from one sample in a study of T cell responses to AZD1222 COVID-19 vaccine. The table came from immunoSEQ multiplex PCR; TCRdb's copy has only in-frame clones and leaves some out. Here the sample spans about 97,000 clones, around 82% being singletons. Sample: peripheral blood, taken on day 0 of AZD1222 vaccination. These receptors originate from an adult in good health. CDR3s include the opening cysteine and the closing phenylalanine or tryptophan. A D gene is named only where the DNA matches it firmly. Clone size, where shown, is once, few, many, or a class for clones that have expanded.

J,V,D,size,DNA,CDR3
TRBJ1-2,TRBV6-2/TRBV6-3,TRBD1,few,TGTGCCAGCAGTTACGACCTCGCCGGGACAGTCTATGAGGGCTACACCTTC,CASSYDLAGTVYEGYTF
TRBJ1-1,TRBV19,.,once,TGTGCCAGTAGTCTCCCCGTGGGGGCGGGGAACACTGAAGCTTTCTTT,CASSLPVGAGNTEAFF
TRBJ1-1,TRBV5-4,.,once,TGTGCCAGCAGCAAGGGGGTCCTGGACACTGAAGCTTTCTTT,CASSKGVLDTEAFF
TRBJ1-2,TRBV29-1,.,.,TGCAGCGTTGAAGGCGCACAGGGAACCGATGGCTACACCTTC,CSVEGAQGTDGYTF
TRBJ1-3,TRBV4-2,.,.,TGTGCCAGCAGCCAAGACCCACCGGGGGAGAGGAACACCATATATTTT,CASSQDPPGERNTIYF
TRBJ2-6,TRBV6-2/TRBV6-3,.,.,TGTGCCAGCAGCCTTACAGGGCCTGGGGCCAACGTCCTGACTTTC,CASSLTGPGANVLTF
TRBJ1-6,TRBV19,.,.,TGTGCCAGTAGTAAGACAGGTTACAATTCACCCCTCCACTTT,CASSKTGYNSPLHF
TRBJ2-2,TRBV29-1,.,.,TGCAGCGGGGGACAGAACACCGGGGAGCTGTTTTTT,CSGGQNTGELFF
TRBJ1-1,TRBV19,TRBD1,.,TGTGCCAGTAGTGTCAACAGGGGAGCTGAAGCTTTCTTT,CASSVNRGAEAFF
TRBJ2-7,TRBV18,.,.,TGTGCCAGCTCACCATTCGGAGACGAGCAGTACTTC,CASSPFGDEQYF
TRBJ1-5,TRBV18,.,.,TGTGCCAGCTCACTGGACGGCAATCAGCCCCAGCATTTT,CASSLDGNQPQHF
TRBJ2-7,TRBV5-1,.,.,TGCGCCAGCAGCTTCGGGCGGCGGGACGAGCAGTACTTC,CASSFGRRDEQYF
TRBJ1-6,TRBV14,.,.,TGTGCCAGCAATAAGCTCTCAAATTCACCCCTCCACTTT,CASNKLSNSPLHF
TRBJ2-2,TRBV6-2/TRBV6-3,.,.,TGTGCCAGCAGTTACCACTCGGGCGGGGCGAACACCGGGGAGCTGTTTTTT,CASSYHSGGANTGELFF
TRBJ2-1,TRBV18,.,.,TGTGCCAGCTCACCACCGGGCCAGGGGAGAAATGAGCAGTTCTTC,CASSPPGQGRNEQFF
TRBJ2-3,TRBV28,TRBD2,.,TGTGCCAGCAGTTTATTAGGCGGGAGTGGTAATACGCAGTATTTT,CASSLLGGSGNTQYF